This T cell receptor (beta chain) was captured in a study of T cell responses to AZD1222 COVID-19 vaccine. The CDR3 totals 14 residues. The germline CDR1 and CDR2 sequences are GTSNPN and SVGIG (reference sequence). V trimming: 1 base; J trimming: 8 bases; junction bases outside the gene matches: 5. Investigators merged groups given second doses at roughly 4 or roughly 12 weeks. Method: immunoSEQ multiplex PCR; TCRdb's copy keeps in-frame clones and lacks some. The data show over 90,000 clones, 85% to 90% seen once. Comment on this clone: What it binds is not known.

Study outcomes and limitations: Spike-specific TCRs gained breadth and depth after people received two AZD1222 doses. Clonal diversity was possibly underestimated, and the donors were mostly white British, with more females.

The genes are TRBV30 and TRBJ1-4, with 9 nucleotides matching TRBD1. This clonotype was sampled from an adult who received the AZD1222 COVID-19 vaccine. The material was peripheral blood, obtained 28 days after the second AZD1222 dose. CDR3 coding DNA: TGTGCCTGGAGTGGGGACAGGGTTCAGGAAAAACTGTTTTTT. Protein: CAWSGDRVQEKLFF.